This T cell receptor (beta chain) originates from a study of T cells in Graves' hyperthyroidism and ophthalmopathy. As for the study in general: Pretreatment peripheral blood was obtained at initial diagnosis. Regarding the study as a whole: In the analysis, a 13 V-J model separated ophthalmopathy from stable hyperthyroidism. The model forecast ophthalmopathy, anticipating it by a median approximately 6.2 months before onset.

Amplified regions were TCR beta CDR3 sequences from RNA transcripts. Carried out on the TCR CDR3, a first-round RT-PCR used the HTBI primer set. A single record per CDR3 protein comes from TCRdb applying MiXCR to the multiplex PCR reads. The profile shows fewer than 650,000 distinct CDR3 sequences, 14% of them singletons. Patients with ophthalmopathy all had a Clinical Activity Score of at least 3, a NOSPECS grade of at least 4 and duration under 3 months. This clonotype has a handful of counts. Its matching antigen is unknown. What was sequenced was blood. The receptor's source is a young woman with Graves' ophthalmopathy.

CDR3 sequence (DNA): TGCGCCAGCAGCTATCTCAGGGGTCGGAGCTCTGGAAACACCATATATTTT. This encodes CASSYLRGRSSGNTIYF. The genes are TRBV4-1 and TRBJ1-3; D possibly corresponds to TRBD1 (6 bases). V gave up 5 bases and J gave up 0 bases, with 17 bases separating them. The CDR3 totals 17 residues. In germline, CDR1 is MGHRA, CDR2 YSYEKL.